This TCR beta chain was identified during a study of cytomegalovirus exposure and HLA in healthy donors. Study-wide findings and caveats: CMV serostatus stood as the only immune exposure information on hand. A previous analysis found most TCR beta V segments productive roughly 87% or roughly 30% of the time.

PCR amplification relied on 60 Vbeta primers (plus 13 Jbeta primers). Repertoires were generated with immunoSEQ multiplex PCR, while TCRdb's copy carries only in-frame clones and drops some. This table holds approximately 160,000 clones, about 76% found once. Regarding this clone: Its target is not known.

The V and J ends lost 8 bases and 5 bases respectively, with 15 bases between them. This CDR3 is 13 amino acids long. Germline values: CDR1 WSHSY, CDR2 SAAADI. Source material: PBMCs. This sequence was found in a male donor in good health and CMV-seropositive. The V gene is TRBV10-2, the J gene TRBJ2-5; TRBD1 might be the D (6 bases). CDR3 protein: CASRLGAWETQYF. DNA for the CDR3: TGCGCCAGCCGCCTGGGGGCATGGGAGACCCAGTACTTC.